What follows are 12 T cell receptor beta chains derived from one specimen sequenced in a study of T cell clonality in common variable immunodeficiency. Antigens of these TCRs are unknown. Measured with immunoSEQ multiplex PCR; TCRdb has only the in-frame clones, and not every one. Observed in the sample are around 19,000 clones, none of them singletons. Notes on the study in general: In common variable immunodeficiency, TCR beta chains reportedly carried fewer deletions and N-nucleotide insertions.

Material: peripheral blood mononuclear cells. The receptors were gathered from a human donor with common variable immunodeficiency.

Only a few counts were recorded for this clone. CDR3 DNA (partial): TGTGCCATCAGGGGTCAGGGGGCGAGGAACAATGAG. The encoded protein is CAIRGQGARNNE. The full CDR3 protein reads CAIRGQGARNNEQFF. J is TRBJ2-1 and V is TRBV10-3, with 8 bases fitting TRBD1. The missing CDR3 end, 3 residues past where the read stops, is filled in from the germline J gene. The CDR3 has 15 residues. With 6 bases clipped from V and 5 bases from J, the junction kept 9 bases outside the gene matches. Germline V lookup: CDR1 ENHRY, CDR2 SYGVKD.

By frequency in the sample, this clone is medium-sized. CDR3 protein: CASSLSPGTDTQYF. The DNA read from the CDR3 is TGTGCCAGCAGCTTAAGTCCCGGCACAGATACG. This rearrangement joins TRBV7-3 to TRBJ2-3; D gene uncertain. Coverage ceases 3 residues before the CDR3 finishes, and the germline J gene fills in the end. The germline V gene encodes CDR1 SGHTA and CDR2 FQGTGA. V lost 1 base and J lost 1, with 6 bases in between. This CDR3 is built from 14 residues.

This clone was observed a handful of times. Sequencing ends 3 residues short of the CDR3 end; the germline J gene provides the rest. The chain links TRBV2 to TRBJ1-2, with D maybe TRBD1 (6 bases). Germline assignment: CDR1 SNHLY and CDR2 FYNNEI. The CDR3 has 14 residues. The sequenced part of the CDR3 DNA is TGTGCCAGCAGTGAGGAGGGGCAGGGGATAGGC. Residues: CASSEEGQGIG. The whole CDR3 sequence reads CASSEEGQGIGYTF. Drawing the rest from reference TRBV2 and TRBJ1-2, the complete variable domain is EPEVTQTPSHQVTQMGQEVILRCVPISNHLYFYWYRQILGQKVEFLVSFYNNEISEKSEIFDDQFSVERPDGSNFTLKIRSTKLEDSAMYFCASSEEGQGIGYTFGSGTRLTVV.

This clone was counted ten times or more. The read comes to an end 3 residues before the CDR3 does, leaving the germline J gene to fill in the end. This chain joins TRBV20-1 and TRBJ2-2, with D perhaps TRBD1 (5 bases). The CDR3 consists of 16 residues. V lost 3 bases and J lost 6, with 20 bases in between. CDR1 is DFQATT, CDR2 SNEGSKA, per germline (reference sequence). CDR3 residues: CSARPLAGLGAGELFF. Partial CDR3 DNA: TGCAGTGCTAGGCCCCTCGCAGGTCTAGGGGCCGGGGAG.

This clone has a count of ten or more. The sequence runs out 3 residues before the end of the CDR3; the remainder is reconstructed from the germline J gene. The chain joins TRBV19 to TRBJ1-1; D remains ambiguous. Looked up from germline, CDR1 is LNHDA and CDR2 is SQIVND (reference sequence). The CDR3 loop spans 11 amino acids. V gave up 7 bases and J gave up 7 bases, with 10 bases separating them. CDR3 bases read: TGTGCCAGTACCGCAGGATATGAA. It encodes CASTAGYE. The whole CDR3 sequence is CASTAGYEAFF.

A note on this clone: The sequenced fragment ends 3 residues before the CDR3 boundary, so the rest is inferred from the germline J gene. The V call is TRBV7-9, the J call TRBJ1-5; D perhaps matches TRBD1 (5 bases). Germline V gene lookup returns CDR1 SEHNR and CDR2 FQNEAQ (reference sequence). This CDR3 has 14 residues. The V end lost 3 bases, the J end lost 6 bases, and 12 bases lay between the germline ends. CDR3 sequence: CASSFGGMGQPQHF. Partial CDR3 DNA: TGTGCCAGCAGCTTTGGGGGGATGGGTCAGCCC.

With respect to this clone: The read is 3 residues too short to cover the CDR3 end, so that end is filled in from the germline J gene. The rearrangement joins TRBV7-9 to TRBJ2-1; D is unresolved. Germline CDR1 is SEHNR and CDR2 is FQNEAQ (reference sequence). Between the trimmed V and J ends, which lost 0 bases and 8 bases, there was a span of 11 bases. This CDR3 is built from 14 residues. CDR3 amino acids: CASSLATPGDEQFF. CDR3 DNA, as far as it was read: TGTGCCAGCAGCTTAGCTACCCCAGGTGATGAG. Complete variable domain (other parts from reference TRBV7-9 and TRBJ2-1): DTGVSQNPRHKITKRGQNVTFRCDPISEHNRLYWYRQTLGQGPEFLTYFQNEAQLEKSRLLSDRFSAERPKGSFSTLEIQRTEQGDSAMYLCASSLATPGDEQFFGPGTRLTVL.

The chain's CDR3 is CASPLPGTSGDYNEQFF. The sequenced CDR3 bases are TGTGCCAGCCCTTTACCCGGGACTAGCGGAGACTACAATGAG. This chain connects TRBV19 to TRBJ2-1; 11 bases fit TRBD2. The CDR3 end falls 3 residues outside the read, so it is completed with the germline J gene. The CDR3 is made up of 17 amino acids. The V segment lost 9 bases and the J segment 3 bases; nucleotides outside the gene matches: 13. Germline V gives CDR1 LNHDA, CDR2 SQIVND (reference sequence).

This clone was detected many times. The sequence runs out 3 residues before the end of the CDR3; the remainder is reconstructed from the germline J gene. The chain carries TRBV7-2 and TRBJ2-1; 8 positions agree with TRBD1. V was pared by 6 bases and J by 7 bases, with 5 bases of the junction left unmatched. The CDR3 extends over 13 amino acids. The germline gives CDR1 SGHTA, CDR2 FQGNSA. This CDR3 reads CASRFQGANEQFF. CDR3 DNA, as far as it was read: TGTGCCAGCAGGTTCCAGGGGGCTAATGAG.

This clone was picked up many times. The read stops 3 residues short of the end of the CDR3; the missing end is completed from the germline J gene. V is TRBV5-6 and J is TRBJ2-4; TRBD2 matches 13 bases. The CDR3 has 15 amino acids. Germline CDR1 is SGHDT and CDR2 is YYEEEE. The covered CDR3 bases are TGTGCCAGCAGCTTGAGGACTAGCGGGGGCCTACGT. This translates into CASSLRTSGGLR. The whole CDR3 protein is CASSLRTSGGLRQYF.

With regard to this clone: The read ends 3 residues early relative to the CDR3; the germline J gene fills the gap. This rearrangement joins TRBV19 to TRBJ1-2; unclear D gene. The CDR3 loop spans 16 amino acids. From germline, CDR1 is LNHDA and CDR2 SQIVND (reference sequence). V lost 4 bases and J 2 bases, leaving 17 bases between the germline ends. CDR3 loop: CASSTPWLGQNYGYTF. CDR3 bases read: TGTGCCAGTAGTACGCCTTGGCTGGGCCAGAACTATGGC.

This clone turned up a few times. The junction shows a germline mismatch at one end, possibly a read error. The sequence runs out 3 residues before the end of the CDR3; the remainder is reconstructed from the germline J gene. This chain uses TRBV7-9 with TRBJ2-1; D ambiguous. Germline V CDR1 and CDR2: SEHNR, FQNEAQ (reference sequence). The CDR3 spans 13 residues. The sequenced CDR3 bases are TGTTCCAGCAGCTTTCTAGATATCAATGAG. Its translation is CSSSFLDINE. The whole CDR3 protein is CSSSFLDINEQFF.